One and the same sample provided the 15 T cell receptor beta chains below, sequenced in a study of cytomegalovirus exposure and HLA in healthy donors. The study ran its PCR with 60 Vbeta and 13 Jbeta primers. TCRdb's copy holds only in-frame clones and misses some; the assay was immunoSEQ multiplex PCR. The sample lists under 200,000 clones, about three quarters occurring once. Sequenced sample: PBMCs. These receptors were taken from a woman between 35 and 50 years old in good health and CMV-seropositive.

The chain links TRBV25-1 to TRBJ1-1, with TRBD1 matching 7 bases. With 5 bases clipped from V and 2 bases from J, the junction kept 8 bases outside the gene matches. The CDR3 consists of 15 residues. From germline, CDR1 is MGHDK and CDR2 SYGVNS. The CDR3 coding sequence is TGTGCCAGCAGTCCAGATACAGGGGTTAACACTGAAGCTTTCTTT. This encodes CASSPDTGVNTEAFF. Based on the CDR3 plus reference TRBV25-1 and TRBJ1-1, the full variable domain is EADIYQTPRYLVIGTGKKITLECSQTMGHDKMYWYQQDPGMELHLIHYSYGVNSTEKGDLSSESTVSRIRTEHFPLTLESARPSHTSQYLCASSPDTGVNTEAFFGQGTRLTVV.

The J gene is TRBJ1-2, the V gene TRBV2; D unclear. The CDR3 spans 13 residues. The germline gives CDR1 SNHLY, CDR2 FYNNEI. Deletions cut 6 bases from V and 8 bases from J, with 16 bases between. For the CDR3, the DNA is TGTGCCAGCAGCCGCTCTCTTCCGGGGGGCTACACCTTC. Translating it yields CASSRSLPGGYTF.

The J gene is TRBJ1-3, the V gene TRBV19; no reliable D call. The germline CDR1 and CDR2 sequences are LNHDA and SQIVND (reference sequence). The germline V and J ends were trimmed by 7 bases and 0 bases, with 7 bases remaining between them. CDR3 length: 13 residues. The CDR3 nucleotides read TGTGCCAGTAAAGCGTCCTCTGGAAACACCATATATTTT. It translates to CASKASSGNTIYF.

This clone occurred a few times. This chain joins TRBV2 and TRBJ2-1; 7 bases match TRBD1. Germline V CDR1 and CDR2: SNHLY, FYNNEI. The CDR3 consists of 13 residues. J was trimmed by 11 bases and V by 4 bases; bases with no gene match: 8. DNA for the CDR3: TGTGCCAGCAGTGCCCGACAGGGAACACAGCAGTTCTTC. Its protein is CASSARQGTQQFF. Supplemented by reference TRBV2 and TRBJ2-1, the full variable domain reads EPEVTQTPSHQVTQMGQEVILRCVPISNHLYFYWYRQILGQKVEFLVSFYNNEISEKSEIFDDQFSVERPDGSNFTLKIRSTKLEDSAMYFCASSARQGTQQFFGPGTRLTVL.

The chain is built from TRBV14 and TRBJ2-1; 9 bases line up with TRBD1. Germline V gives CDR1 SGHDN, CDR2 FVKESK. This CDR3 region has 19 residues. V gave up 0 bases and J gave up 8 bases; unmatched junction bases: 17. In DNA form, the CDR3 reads TGTGCCAGCAGCCAAGAAGTCTACCCTCGCGGGACAGGGTTACATGAGCAGTTCTTC. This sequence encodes CASSQEVYPRGTGLHEQFF. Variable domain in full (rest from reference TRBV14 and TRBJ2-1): EAGVTQFPSHSVIEKGQTVTLRCDPISGHDNLYWYRRVMGKEIKFLLHFVKESKQDESGMPNNRFLAERTGGTYSTLKVQPAELEDSGVYFCASSQEVYPRGTGLHEQFFGPGTRLTVL.

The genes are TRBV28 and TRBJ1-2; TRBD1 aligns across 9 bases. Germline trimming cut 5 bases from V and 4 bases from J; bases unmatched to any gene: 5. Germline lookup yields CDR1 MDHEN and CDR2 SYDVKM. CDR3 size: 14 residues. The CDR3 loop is CASSAGTGTYGYTF. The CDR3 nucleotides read TGTGCCAGCAGTGCCGGGACAGGGACCTATGGCTACACCTTC.

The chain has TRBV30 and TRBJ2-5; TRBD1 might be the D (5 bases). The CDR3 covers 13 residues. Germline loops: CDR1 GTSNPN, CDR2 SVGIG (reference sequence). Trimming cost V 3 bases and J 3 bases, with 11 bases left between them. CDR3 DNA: TGTGCCTGGAGCCGCCCAGGGAAAGAGACCCAGTACTTC. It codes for CAWSRPGKETQYF. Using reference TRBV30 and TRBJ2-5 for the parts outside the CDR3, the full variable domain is SQTIHQWPATLVQPVGSPLSLECTVEGTSNPNLYWYRQAAGRGLQLLFYSVGIGQISSEVPQNLSASRPQDRQFILSSKKLLLSDSGFYLCAWSRPGKETQYFGPGTRLLVL.

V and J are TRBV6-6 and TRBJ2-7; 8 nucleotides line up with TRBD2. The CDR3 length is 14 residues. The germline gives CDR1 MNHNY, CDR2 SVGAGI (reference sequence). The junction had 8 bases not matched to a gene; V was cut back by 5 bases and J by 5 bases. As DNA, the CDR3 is TGTGCCAGCAGTACGCGGGGGGTACGCAACGAGCAGTACTTC. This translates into CASSTRGVRNEQYF.

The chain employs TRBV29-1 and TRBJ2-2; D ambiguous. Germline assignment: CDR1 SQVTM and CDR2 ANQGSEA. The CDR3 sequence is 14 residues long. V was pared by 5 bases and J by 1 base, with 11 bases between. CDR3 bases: TGCAGCGTTCGCGGCCAGTTGAACACCGGGGAGCTGTTTTTT. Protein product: CSVRGQLNTGELFF.

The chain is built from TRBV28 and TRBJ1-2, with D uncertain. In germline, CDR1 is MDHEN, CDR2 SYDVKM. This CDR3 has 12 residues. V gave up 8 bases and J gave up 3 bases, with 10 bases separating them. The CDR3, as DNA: TGTGCCAGCCGGACTGTAGACTATGGCTACACCTTC. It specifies CASRTVDYGYTF.

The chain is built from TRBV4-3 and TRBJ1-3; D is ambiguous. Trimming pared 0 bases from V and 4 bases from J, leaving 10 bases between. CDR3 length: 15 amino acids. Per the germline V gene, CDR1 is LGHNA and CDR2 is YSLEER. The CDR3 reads CASSQDMTKGNTIYF. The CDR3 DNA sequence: TGCGCCAGCAGCCAAGATATGACAAAAGGAAACACCATATATTTT.

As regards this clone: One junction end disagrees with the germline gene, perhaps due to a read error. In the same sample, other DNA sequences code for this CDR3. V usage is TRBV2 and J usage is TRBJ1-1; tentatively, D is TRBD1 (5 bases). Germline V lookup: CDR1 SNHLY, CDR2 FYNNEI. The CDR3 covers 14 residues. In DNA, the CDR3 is TGTGCCAGCTCCCCTAACCAGGGCCCCACTGAAGCTTTCTTC. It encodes CASSPNQGPTEAFF.

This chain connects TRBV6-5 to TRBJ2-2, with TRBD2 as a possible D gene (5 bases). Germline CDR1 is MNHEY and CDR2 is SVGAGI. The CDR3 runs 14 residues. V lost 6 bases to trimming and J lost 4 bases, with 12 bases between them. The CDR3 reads CASSPGIGTGELFF. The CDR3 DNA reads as TGTGCCAGCAGCCCCGGGATCGGCACCGGGGAGCTGTTTTTT.

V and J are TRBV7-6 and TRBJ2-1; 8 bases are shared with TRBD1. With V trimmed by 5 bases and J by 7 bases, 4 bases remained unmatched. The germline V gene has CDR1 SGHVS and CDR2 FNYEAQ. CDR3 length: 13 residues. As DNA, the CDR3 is TGTGCCAGCAGCCCGCAGGGGGCGAATGAGCAGTTCTTC. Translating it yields CASSPQGANEQFF. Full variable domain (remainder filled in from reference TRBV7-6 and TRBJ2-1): GAGVSQSPRYKVTKRGQDVALRCDPISGHVSLYWYRQALGQGPEFLTYFNYEAQQDKSGLPNDRFSAERPEGSISTLTIQRTEQRDSAMYRCASSPQGANEQFFGPGTRLTVL.

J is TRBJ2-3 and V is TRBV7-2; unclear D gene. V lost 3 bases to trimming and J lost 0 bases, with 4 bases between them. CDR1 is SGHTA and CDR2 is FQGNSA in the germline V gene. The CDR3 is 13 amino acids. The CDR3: CASSFSSTDTQYF. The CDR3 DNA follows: TGTGCCAGCAGCTTTTCTAGCACAGATACGCAGTATTTT.